This T cell receptor beta chain was recovered during a study of blood T cells in healthy people across ages. Looked up from germline, CDR1 is SQVTM and CDR2 is ANQGSEA. CDR3 length: 16 residues. Primers used in a second PCR of roughly 7 to 12 cycles were a sample-barcoded 5' primer and a J-beta primer mix. TCRdb analysed the 5' RACE reads with MiXCR anew, one entry per CDR3 protein. The sample has around 800,000 distinct CDR3 sequences; under 45% are singletons. A word on this clonotype: An end of the junction does not agree with germline; a read error may underlie this.

The sequence came from a man aged 55 to 70 in good health. The chain uses TRBV29-1 and TRBJ2-1; 12 nucleotides align to TRBD2. Sequencing was performed on blood. In DNA form, the CDR3 reads TGCAGCGGTGAATCGACTAGCGGGGGTATAGGTAATGAGCAGTTCTTC. This sequence encodes CSGESTSGGIGNEQFF.